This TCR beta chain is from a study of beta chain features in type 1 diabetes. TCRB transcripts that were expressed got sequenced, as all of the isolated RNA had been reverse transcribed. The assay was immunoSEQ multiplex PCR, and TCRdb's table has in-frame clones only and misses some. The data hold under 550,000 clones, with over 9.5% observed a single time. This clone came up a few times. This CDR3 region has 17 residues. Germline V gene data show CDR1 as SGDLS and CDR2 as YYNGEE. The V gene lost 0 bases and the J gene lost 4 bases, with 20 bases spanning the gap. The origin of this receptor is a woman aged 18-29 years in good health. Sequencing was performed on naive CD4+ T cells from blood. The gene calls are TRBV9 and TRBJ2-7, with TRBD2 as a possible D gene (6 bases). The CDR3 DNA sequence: TGTGCCAGCAGCGTAGGGGCCCCCGGGACTGGGTTATACGAGCAGTACTTC. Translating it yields CASSVGAPGTGLYEQYF.